The rows below give T cell receptor beta chains drawn from one sample of a study of a mutant IDH1 vaccine in newly diagnosed glioma. Data came from immunoSEQ multiplex PCR; TCRdb stores just in-frame clones and leaves some out. The sample holds 90,000 to 95,000 clones, about 83% seen once. The specimen was PBMCs, collected from a glioma patient treated with radiotherapy, temozolomide or both. The receptors were gathered from a woman aged 50 to 60 with glioma. Both conserved end residues are part of each CDR3. A D gene is named only where the DNA matches it firmly.

- TRBJ1-1 TRBV9 CASSVQDSTEAFF TGTGCCAGCAGCGTTCAAGACAGCACTGAAGCTTTCTTT
TRBD1 TRBJ2-1 TRBV2 CASSEFGQGSDEQFF TGTGCCAGCAGTGAATTTGGACAGGGGAGTGATGAGCAGTTCTTC
- TRBJ1-1 TRBV7-3 CASSPKGNPEAFF TGTGCCAGCAGCCCAAAGGGGAACCCGGAAGCTTTCTTT
- TRBJ2-1 TRBV5-1 CASSLEYEQFF TGCGCCAGCAGCTTGGAGTATGAGCAGTTCTTC
TRBD1 TRBJ1-1 TRBV19 CASRGLTGVNTEAFF TGTGCCAGCAGGGGCCTGACAGGGGTGAACACTGAAGCTTTCTTT
TRBD1 TRBJ2-7 TRBV15 CATSSRDRSSYEQYF TGTGCCACCAGCTCCAGGGACAGGAGCTCCTACGAGCAGTACTTC
TRBD1 TRBJ1-5 TRBV5-8 CASSLGDRGRQPQHF TGTGCCAGCAGCTTAGGCGACAGGGGGCGTCAGCCCCAGCATTTT
- TRBJ1-4 TRBV7-2 CASSLGWRDEKLFF TGTGCCAGCAGCTTAGGTTGGAGGGACGAAAAACTGTTTTTT
- TRBJ1-4 TRBV5-1 CASSLGVKQTTNEKLFF TGCGCCAGCAGCTTGGGTGTCAAGCAGACAACTAATGAAAAACTGTTTTTT
- TRBJ1-1 TRBV11-2 CASSLAQGKEAFF TGTGCCAGCAGCTTAGCTCAGGGGAAGGAAGCTTTCTTT
- TRBJ1-5 TRBV6-1 CARKMDSNQPQHF TGTGCCAGGAAAATGGATAGCAATCAGCCCCAGCATTTT